The clone carrying this T cell receptor beta chain was counted between two and nine times. The antigen remains undetermined. Libraries were prepared by immunoSEQ multiplex PCR; TCRdb keeps only in-frame clonotypes and omits some of them. The sample carries about 72,000 clones, roughly 84% recorded once. This sample is part of a study of a mutant IDH1 vaccine in newly diagnosed glioma. At the level of the study: The vaccination schedule gave patients eight doses in weeks 1, 3, 5, 7, 11, 15, 19 and 23. Treated patients showed a male proportion of approximately 62%, a female proportion of around 40%, and a mean age of approximately 40 years. Study-level results: Pseudoprogression appeared independent of alterations in top peripheral clonotypes. Patients showed vaccine-induced immune responses at a rate of 80% to 95%.

Noted time point: week 23, last vaccination. Vaccine doses each comprised 300 ug of mutant IDH1 20-mer peptide, with topical imiquimod. The sample in question was PBMCs, obtained from a glioma patient whose treatment included an IDH1 peptide vaccine. The receptor comes from a man between 18 and 35 years old with glioma.

The CDR3 here is CASSQDSGYGNTIYF. As DNA, the CDR3 is TGCGCCAGCAGCCAAGATTCAGGGTATGGAAACACCATATATTTT. The V call is TRBV4-1, the J call TRBJ1-3; tentatively, D is TRBD1 (5 bases). This CDR3 contains 15 residues. V lost 0 bases and J 3 bases, leaving 9 bases between the germline ends. Germline values: CDR1 MGHRA, CDR2 YSYEKL.